This TCR beta chain came from a study of CD8+ T cells in alopecia areata. Study-wide background: Twice daily, treated patients received 5 to 10 mg of oral tofacitinib.

Study-wide findings and caveats: The study found that many expanded lesional clones persisted in scalp and blood during tofacitinib.

Treatment given: oral pan-JAK inhibitor, 5-10 mg twice daily. RNA was extracted and reverse transcribed into cDNA as the sequencing template. The repertoire was sequenced with immunoSEQ multiplex PCR; TCRdb's copy has only in-frame clones and lacks some. The sample contains some 88,000 clones, around 44% of which appear only once. In regard to this clone: Its antigen remains unidentified.

From germline, CDR1 is MNHEY and CDR2 SMNVEV (reference sequence). Losses at the gene ends were 4 bases for V and 6 bases for J; bases not matched to a gene: 8. The CDR3 consists of 15 residues. The TCR comes from a human donor with alopecia areata. The gene calls are TRBV27 and TRBJ2-2; 7 nucleotides align to TRBD1. Sequenced material: CD8+ T cells sorted from blood, taken at week 24, from a patient treated with tofacitinib. CDR3 protein: CASSYLQGFPGELFF. DNA of the CDR3: TGTGCCAGCAGTTACCTACAGGGGTTTCCCGGGGAGCTGTTTTTT.